A single sample gave rise to the 30 T cell receptor beta chains below, sequenced in a study of cytomegalovirus exposure and HLA in healthy donors. Researchers ran the PCR with 60 Vbeta and 13 Jbeta primers. Produced via immunoSEQ multiplex PCR; TCRdb's table is partial and in-frame only. The sample gives roughly 200,000 clones, approximately 86% of which show up once; less than 0.4% is in the top ten. Sequencing input: PBMCs. The origin of the receptors is a woman aged 25 to 39 in good health and CMV-seronegative.

The chain couples TRBV6-5 to TRBJ1-1; 7 bases are a match to TRBD1. Germline V gene lookup returns CDR1 MNHEY and CDR2 SVGAGI. The trim removed 4 bases at V and 3 bases at J, leaving 8 bases unmatched. The CDR3 extends over 15 amino acids. CDR3 nucleotides: TGTGCCAGCAGTTTACAGGGGTATAAGGACACTGAAGCTTTCTTT. Encoded protein: CASSLQGYKDTEAFF.

The chain couples TRBV21-1 to TRBJ2-5; the D call of TRBD1 is as the table states it, not checked on the DNA. TRBV21-1 is a listed pseudogene. The CDR3 contains 14 residues. The DNA for the CDR3 is TGTGCCAGCAGCAAATTGAAGGGGGAAGAGACCCAGTACTTC. As protein: CASSKLKGEETQYF.

This chain joins TRBV27 and TRBJ1-1, with unresolved D. Trimming took off 2 bases at V and 3 bases at J, with 13 bases between the two ends. The CDR3 extends over 15 amino acids. The germline gives CDR1 MNHEY, CDR2 SMNVEV (reference sequence). CDR3 region: CASSLRGYGDTEAFF. In DNA form, the CDR3 reads TGTGCCAGCAGTTTAAGAGGGTATGGAGACACTGAAGCTTTCTTT.

This clone was seen once. The chain joins TRBV10-3 to TRBJ2-3; 7 bases match TRBD1. Germline CDR1 reads ENHRY; CDR2 reads SYGVKD. The CDR3 covers 14 residues. V trimming: 2 bases; J trimming: 4 bases; junction bases outside the gene matches: 3. The CDR3 DNA follows: TGTGCCATCAGTGAGGACAGGGTCTCAGATACGCAGTATTTT. Protein: CAISEDRVSDTQYF.

This clone was counted once. The V and J genes are TRBV7-9 and TRBJ2-3; D remains unclear. CDR3 length: 14 amino acids. Germline CDR1 reads SEHNR; CDR2 reads FQNEAQ (reference sequence). V lost 1 base to trimming and J lost 2 bases, with 7 bases between them. CDR3 sequence reads: CASSLVANTDTQYF. CDR3 in DNA: TGTGCCAGCAGCTTAGTGGCCAACACAGATACGCAGTATTTT.

Only one count was recorded for this clone. The CDR3 protein is CASSLDRAYEQYF. In DNA, the CDR3 is TGTGCCAGCAGCTTAGATAGAGCCTACGAGCAGTACTTC. This chain links TRBV11-2 with TRBJ2-7, with D hard to call. The V gene's germline CDR1 is SGHAT and CDR2 FQNNGV. The CDR3 has 13 residues. V gave up 0 bases and J gave up 2 bases, with 5 bases separating them.

This clone was recorded once. J is TRBJ1-3 and V is TRBV28; 8 bases line up with TRBD1. J gave up 2 bases and V 7 bases, and 4 bases lay outside the gene matches. The CDR3 length is 14 residues. CDR1 and CDR2 (germline): MDHEN, SYDVKM. The CDR3 sequence is CASIPRGPGNTIYF. The CDR3 DNA follows: TGTGCCAGCATTCCCAGGGGGCCTGGAAACACCATATATTTT.

V is TRBV5-6 and J is TRBJ1-3; D is perhaps TRBD1 (5 bases). Trimming shortened V by 1 base and J by 4 bases, and 9 bases separated the two germline ends. CDR1 is SGHDT and CDR2 is YYEEEE in the germline V gene. This CDR3 spans 14 amino acids. CDR3 amino acids: CASSLRAGGNTIYF. The DNA for the CDR3 is TGTGCCAGCAGCTTGAGGGCAGGGGGAAACACCATATATTTT.

Worth noting for this clone: One junction end disagrees with the germline gene, perhaps due to a read error. This sequence joins TRBV30 and TRBJ2-7; 7 positions agree with TRBD2. The CDR3 runs 11 residues. The V gene's germline CDR1 is GTSNPN and CDR2 SVGIG (reference sequence). CDR3 amino acids: CAWSVSGTENF. The CDR3 DNA sequence: TGTGCCTGGAGTGTAAGCGGGACGGAGAACTTC. The whole variable domain, filled in from reference TRBV30 and TRBJ2-7, reads SQTIHQWPATLVQPVGSPLSLECTVEGTSNPNLYWYRQAAGRGLQLLFYSVGIGQISSEVPQNLSASRPQDRQFILSSKKLLLSDSGFYLCAWSVSGTENFGPGTRLTVT.

In this sample, this clone turned up once. J is TRBJ1-2 and V is TRBV6-1; possibly TRBD1 for D (5 bases). V lost 1 base and J lost 4, with 10 bases in between. Germline CDR1 reads MNHNS; CDR2 reads SASEGT. There are 14 residues in the CDR3. The CDR3 loop is CASSEGGGIYGYTF. Written as DNA, the CDR3 is TGTGCCAGCAGTGAAGGGGGGGGTATCTATGGCTACACCTTC.

This clone showed up just a few times. This chain uses TRBV5-1 with TRBJ2-2; 7 bases match TRBD1. The CDR3 contains 16 residues. In germline, CDR1 is SGHRS, CDR2 YFSETQ. V lost 2 bases and J lost 3; bases outside the gene matches: 7. The DNA of the CDR3 is TGCGCCAGCAGCTTAAAGGGGGCGTTCGACACCGGGGAGCTGTTTTTT. As protein: CASSLKGAFDTGELFF.

CDR3 in DNA: TGTGCCAGCAGTTGGGGGACAGGGGACACCTACGAGCAGTACTTC. It specifies CASSWGTGDTYEQYF. The chain employs TRBV27 and TRBJ2-7; 10 bases line up with TRBD1. V trimming: 4 bases; J trimming: 2 bases; junction bases outside the gene matches: 5. The CDR3 is 15 amino acids. The germline V gene has CDR1 MNHEY and CDR2 SMNVEV (reference sequence).

J is TRBJ2-5 and V is TRBV27; unclear D gene. Between the trimmed V and J ends, which lost 4 bases and 2 bases, there was a span of 8 bases. This CDR3 region has 13 residues. In germline, CDR1 is MNHEY, CDR2 SMNVEV (reference sequence). Written as DNA, the CDR3 is TGTGCCAGCAGTTCCCTAAATCAAGAGACCCAGTACTTC. Its protein is CASSSLNQETQYF.

The chain recombines TRBV2 with TRBJ2-4, with 8 nucleotides matching TRBD1. Trimming removed 3 bases from V and 7 bases from J; junction bases left unmatched: 5. The CDR3 loop spans 14 amino acids. The V gene's germline CDR1 is SNHLY and CDR2 FYNNEI. The CDR3 bases are TGTGCCAGCAGTGATCGGGACAGGTGGAACATTCAGTACTTC. Its protein product is CASSDRDRWNIQYF.

This chain links TRBV7-9 with TRBJ1-3; no reliable D call. The germline V gene has CDR1 SEHNR and CDR2 FQNEAQ (reference sequence). Between the trimmed V and J ends, which lost 5 bases and 3 bases, there was a span of 11 bases. This CDR3 is 14 amino acids long. CDR3 nucleotide sequence: TGTGCCAGCAGCACGCAACAATTTGGAAACACCATATATTTT. Translating it yields CASSTQQFGNTIYF.

The CDR3: CASSSYGQGEAGTQYF. DNA of the CDR3: TGTGCCAGCAGCTCTTACGGACAGGGGGAGGCAGGTACGCAGTATTTT. V usage is TRBV5-5 and J usage is TRBJ2-3; 10 positions agree with TRBD1. V shed 3 bases and J 8 bases; nucleotides not matched to a gene: 12. CDR1 and CDR2 from the germline V gene are SGHKS and YYEKEE (reference sequence). CDR3 size: 16 residues.

The chain is built from TRBV9 and TRBJ2-2, with a weak D call TRBD1 (5 bases). Trimming shortened V by 0 bases and J by 2 bases, and 11 bases separated the two germline ends. Germline V gene sequence: CDR1 SGDLS, CDR2 YYNGEE. This CDR3 has 16 residues. Written as DNA, the CDR3 is TGTGCCAGCAGCGTAGAGTCGACAGTCAACACCGGGGAGCTGTTTTTT. It yields the protein CASSVESTVNTGELFF. The variable domain in full, completed from reference TRBV9 and TRBJ2-2, reads DSGVTQTPKHLITATGQRVTLRCSPRSGDLSVYWYQQSLDQGLQFLIQYYNGEERAKGNILERFSAQQFPDLHSELNLSSLELGDSALYFCASSVESTVNTGELFFGEGSRLTVL.

The chain joins TRBV10-1 to TRBJ2-1, with TRBD1 matching 10 bases. Germline loops: CDR1 WNHNN, CDR2 SYGVQD (reference sequence). V trimming: 2 bases; J trimming: 8 bases; junction bases outside the gene matches: 6. The CDR3 runs to 15 residues. CDR3 DNA: TGCGCCAGCAGTGAGGGGGACAGGGGAGGCGATGAGCAGTTCTTC. Its protein is CASSEGDRGGDEQFF.

J is TRBJ2-5 and V is TRBV28; the match to TRBD2 covers 10 bases. J lost 3 bases, V lost 3 bases, and 4 bases had no gene match. The CDR3 is 15 amino acids. Germline values: CDR1 MDHEN, CDR2 SYDVKM. For the CDR3, the DNA is TGTGCCAGCAGTTTCCCTGGACTAGCGGAAGAGACCCAGTACTTC. Its translation is CASSFPGLAEETQYF.

The chain carries TRBV5-1 and TRBJ2-1, with D possibly being TRBD2 (6 bases). CDR1 is SGHRS and CDR2 is YFSETQ in the germline V gene. Trimming shortened V by 1 base and J by 5 bases, and 13 bases separated the two germline ends. The CDR3 has 15 residues. The CDR3 protein is CASSLRGMGDNEQFF. CDR3 nucleotide sequence: TGCGCCAGCAGCTTGCGGGGGATGGGAGACAATGAGCAGTTCTTC.

This clone appeared a few times. The chain employs TRBV6-5 and TRBJ1-1; a possible D gene is TRBD1 (6 bases). Germline V gene sequence: CDR1 MNHEY, CDR2 SVGAGI. This CDR3 is 14 amino acids long. With 4 bases removed from V and 1 base from J, the gap between germline ends came to 10 bases. The DNA for the CDR3 is TGTGCCAGCAGTTCGAGACAGGCGAACACTGAAGCTTTCTTT. It translates to CASSSRQANTEAFF.

The chain employs TRBV6-5 and TRBJ1-6; 8 positions agree with TRBD1. CDR3 length equals 15 residues. The V gene end was trimmed by 0 bases and the J gene end by 13 bases; junction bases not matched to a gene: 8. In germline, CDR1 is MNHEY, CDR2 SVGAGI. The CDR3 region is CASSYSAGGNIPLHF. The CDR3 DNA is TGTGCCAGCAGTTACTCGGCAGGGGGCAATATCCCCCTCCACTTT.

The CDR3 nucleotides are TGCGCCAGCAGCCCAGGACTAGCCGACGAGCAGTACTTC. It yields the protein CASSPGLADEQYF. The chain couples TRBV5-1 to TRBJ2-7, with 8 bases lining up with TRBD2. Unmatched junction bases numbered 5, after V lost 4 bases and J lost 5 bases. The CDR3 spans 13 residues. Germline assignment: CDR1 SGHRS and CDR2 YFSETQ.

This clone was found once. V usage is TRBV6-5 and J usage is TRBJ2-7; 7 nucleotides line up with TRBD2. The germline gives CDR1 MNHEY, CDR2 SVGAGI. Trimming at V came to 0 bases and at J to 6 bases, leaving 5 bases not matched to a gene. CDR3 length equals 14 residues. In nucleotides, the CDR3 is TGTGCCAGCAGTTACTCGGCGGGGAGGGGCGAGCAGTACTTC. As protein: CASSYSAGRGEQYF.

The chain is built from TRBV6-6 and TRBJ2-7, with TRBD2 matching over 11 bases. Per the germline V gene, CDR1 is MNHNY and CDR2 is SVGAGI (reference sequence). The CDR3 extends over 16 amino acids. Trimming cost V 5 bases and J 1 base; bases outside gene matches: 7. The CDR3 DNA reads TGTGCCAGCAGTGGGACTAGCGGAGCGGCATCCTACGAGCAGTACTTC. Encoded protein: CASSGTSGAASYEQYF.

This chain uses TRBV4-1 with TRBJ2-3, with D uncertain. The CDR3 length is 13 residues. Per the germline V gene, CDR1 is MGHRA and CDR2 is YSYEKL. V dropped 1 base and J dropped 5 bases, with 7 bases sitting between them. In DNA, the CDR3 is TGCGCCAGCAGCCAAGCAACAAGAGATACGCAGTATTTT. Its protein product is CASSQATRDTQYF.

The rearrangement links TRBV7-3 to TRBJ1-1; maybe TRBD1 (5 bases). CDR1 is SGHTA and CDR2 is FQGTGA in the germline V gene. CDR3 length equals 14 residues. Trimming removed 5 bases from V and 1 base from J, with 11 bases in between. In nucleotides, the CDR3 is TGTGCCAGCAGCCCCACAGGTTGGAACACTGAAGCTTTCTTT. Translated, it gives CASSPTGWNTEAFF. Full variable domain (remainder filled in from reference TRBV7-3 and TRBJ1-1): GAGVSQTPSNKVTEKGKYVELRCDPISGHTALYWYRQSLGQGPEFLIYFQGTGAADDSGLPNDRFFAVRPEGSVSTLKIQRTERGDSAVYLCASSPTGWNTEAFFGQGTRLTVV.

The chain links TRBV18 to TRBJ2-7; D perhaps matches TRBD1 (6 bases). Trimming removed 2 bases at V and 7 bases at J, with 12 bases between. The CDR3 extends over 13 amino acids. From germline, CDR1 is KGHSH and CDR2 LQKENI. In DNA form, the CDR3 reads TGTGCCAGCTCACCAACACAGGGTGGTGAGCAGTACTTC. Its protein is CASSPTQGGEQYF.

The CDR3 DNA sequence: TGCGCCAGCAGCCCCCCGGGACAGGGGGCAAGAAACACCATATATTTT. Protein sequence: CASSPPGQGARNTIYF. V usage is TRBV4-1 and J usage is TRBJ1-3; TRBD1 matches 12 bases. Germline assignment: CDR1 MGHRA and CDR2 YSYEKL. The V and J ends lost 4 bases and 5 bases, in that order; junction bases with no gene match: 6. The CDR3 extends over 16 amino acids.

V is TRBV20-1 and J is TRBJ2-1; TRBD2 might be the D (5 bases). The V end lost 3 bases, the J end lost 11 bases, and 11 bases lay between the germline ends. Looked up from germline, CDR1 is DFQATT and CDR2 is SNEGSKA (reference sequence). This CDR3 is built from 11 residues. The CDR3 reads CSARTNGQQFF. The DNA of the CDR3 is TGCAGTGCTAGGACTAATGGTCAGCAGTTCTTC.